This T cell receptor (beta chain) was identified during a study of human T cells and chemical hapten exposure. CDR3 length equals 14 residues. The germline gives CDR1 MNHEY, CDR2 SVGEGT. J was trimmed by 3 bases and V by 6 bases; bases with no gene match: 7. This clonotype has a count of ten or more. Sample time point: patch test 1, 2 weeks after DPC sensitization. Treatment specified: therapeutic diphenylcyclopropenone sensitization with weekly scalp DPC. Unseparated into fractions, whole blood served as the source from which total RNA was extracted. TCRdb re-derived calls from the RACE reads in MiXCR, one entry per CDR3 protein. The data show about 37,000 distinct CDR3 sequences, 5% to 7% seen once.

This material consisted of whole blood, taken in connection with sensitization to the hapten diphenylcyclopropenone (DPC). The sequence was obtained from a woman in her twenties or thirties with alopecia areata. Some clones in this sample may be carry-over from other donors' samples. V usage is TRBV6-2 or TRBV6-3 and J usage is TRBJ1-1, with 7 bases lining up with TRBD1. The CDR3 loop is CASRNGQDDTEAFF. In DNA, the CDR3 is TGTGCCAGCAGAAACGGACAGGACGACACTGAAGCTTTCTTT.